These 2 T cell receptor beta chains were sequenced from one sample in a study of chemoradiotherapy in HPV16-positive cancers. Profiling relied on immunoSEQ multiplex PCR, and the TCRdb table lists in-frame clones only, not all of them. The sample gives about 20,000 clones, 80% to 95% of which show up once; about 17% is in the top ten. The specimen was blood, collected from a patient who underwent chemoradiotherapy. All receptors derive from a human donor with HPV-associated anogenital cancer.

The gene calls are TRBV7-9 and TRBJ2-5; TRBD1 might be the D (6 bases). The CDR3 sequence is 12 residues long. The germline CDR1 and CDR2 sequences are SEHNR and FQNEAQ (reference sequence). V gave up 1 base and J gave up 12 bases, with 12 bases separating them. DNA of the CDR3: TGTGCCAGCAGCTTAGAAGGACAGCCGGAGTACTTC. This gives the protein CASSLEGQPEYF.

This chain connects TRBV5-1 to TRBJ2-1; 7 positions agree with TRBD1. CDR3 length equals 15 residues. V shed 1 base and J 5 bases; nucleotides not matched to a gene: 6. Germline-derived CDR1 and CDR2 are SGHRS and YFSETQ. The CDR3 bases are TGCGCCAGCAGCTTGACCGGGACAGCGAACAATGAGCAGTTCTTC. Translation: CASSLTGTANNEQFF. Using reference TRBV5-1 and TRBJ2-1 for the parts outside the CDR3, the full variable domain is KAGVTQTPRYLIKTRGQQVTLSCSPISGHRSVSWYQQTPGQGLQFLFEYFSETQRNKGNFPGRFSGRQFSNSRSEMNVSTLELGDSALYLCASSLTGTANNEQFFGPGTRLTVL.